This is a list of T cell receptor beta chains from one sample in a study of T-cell reconstitution after alpha-beta-depleted transplantation in children. TCRdb analysed the PCR reads with MiXCR anew, one entry per CDR3 protein. The table includes approximately 520,000 distinct CDR3 sequences, approximately 29% detected once. The input for sequencing was PBMCs from the stem cell graft donor, taken from the stem cell graft. The receptors derive from a human donor who donated a stem cell graft to a child with aplastic anemia. CDR3s include the opening cysteine and the closing phenylalanine or tryptophan. A D gene is named only where the DNA matches it firmly. Size tells how often a clone was seen (once, few, many) or the class of an expanded clone, and some rows leave it out.

V	size	D	J	CDR3	DNA
TRBV9	-	-	TRBJ1-1	CASSGGRPEAFF	TGTGCCAGCAGCGGGGGGAGGCCTGAAGCTTTCTTT
TRBV29-1	few	TRBD2	TRBJ2-4	CSVMGEGGPGNIQYF	TGCAGCGTTATGGGGGAGGGAGGGCCAGGAAACATTCAGTACTTC
TRBV9	few	-	TRBJ2-2	CASCTGTNTGELFF	TGTGCCAGCTGCACGGGGACGAACACCGGGGAGCTGTTTTTT
TRBV7-9	-	-	TRBJ1-3	CASSLSSPGNTIYF	TGTGCCAGCAGCTTAAGTTCACCTGGAAACACCATATATTTT
TRBV4-3	-	TRBD1	TRBJ2-1	CASSQESDLGQGAWEQFF	TGCGCCAGCAGCCAAGAGTCCGACCTGGGACAGGGGGCTTGGGAGCAGTTCTTC
TRBV5-1	-	TRBD2	TRBJ2-1	CASSPNAGTSGSNEQFF	TGCGCCAGCAGCCCGAACGCCGGGACTAGCGGGAGCAATGAGCAGTTCTTC
TRBV18	few	-	TRBJ2-2	CASSRRDTGELFF	TGTGCCAGCTCCCGTCGGGACACCGGGGAGCTGTTTTTT
TRBV29-1	few	-	TRBJ2-1	CSVASTTNYPYNEQFF	TGCAGCGTTGCCTCCACGACAAATTACCCCTACAATGAGCAGTTCTTC
TRBV27	-	-	TRBJ2-5	CASSFRPNRETQYF	TGTGCCAGCAGTTTCCGACCTAACCGAGAGACCCAGTACTTC
TRBV20-1	-	-	TRBJ1-1	CSASRPSEAFF	TGCAGTGCCTCGCGCCCGTCTGAAGCTTTCTTT
TRBV7-2	few	-	TRBJ1-5	CASSLWENQPQHF	TGTGCCAGCAGCTTATGGGAGAATCAGCCCCAGCATTTT
TRBV25-1	-	-	TRBJ1-1	CASSSWTENTEAFF	TGTGCCAGCAGTTCGTGGACCGAGAACACTGAAGCTTTCTTT
TRBV21-1	-	-	TRBJ1-1	CASIRGQGARNTEAFF	TGTGCCAGCATTCGGGGACAGGGGGCGCGTAACACTGAAGCTTTCTTT
TRBV11-2	once	TRBD2	TRBJ2-3	CAGSHRTSGASSTDTQYF	TGTGCCGGAAGCCATCGGACTAGCGGGGCATCTAGCACAGATACGCAGTATTTT
TRBV12-3/TRBV12-4	few	-	TRBJ1-1	CASSLARHVNTEAFF	TGTGCCAGCAGTTTAGCGCGGCATGTGAACACTGAAGCTTTCTTT
TRBV19	-	-	TRBJ1-2	CASQRRYGYTF	TGTGCCAGCCAGAGGCGTTATGGCTACACCTTC
TRBV4-3	few	-	TRBJ1-1	CATPGVTGERGTEAFF	TGCGCCACCCCGGGTGTGACGGGAGAGCGGGGGACTGAAGCTTTCTTT
TRBV9	-	-	TRBJ2-2	CASTNRDNSNTGELFF	TGTGCCAGCACCAACCGGGACAACTCGAACACCGGGGAGCTGTTTTTT
TRBV4-3	few	-	TRBJ2-5	CASSQDASIYGETQYF	TGCGCCAGCAGCCAAGATGCTAGCATCTATGGCGAGACCCAGTACTTC
TRBV30	few	TRBD2	TRBJ2-1	CAWTSGSYNEQFF	TGTGCCTGGACTAGCGGGAGTTACAATGAGCAGTTCTTC
TRBV6-2/TRBV6-3	-	TRBD1	TRBJ1-2	CASRKTGTVFGYTF	TGTGCCAGCAGAAAAACCGGGACAGTCTTTGGCTACACCTTC
TRBV12-3/TRBV12-4	few	-	TRBJ2-3	CASSLATIAVDTQYF	TGTGCCAGCAGTTTAGCGACGATAGCGGTTGATACGCAGTATTTT
TRBV29-1	-	-	TRBJ1-1	CSVHPNTEAFF	TGCAGCGTTCACCCCAACACTGAAGCTTTCTTT
TRBV9	-	TRBD1	TRBJ2-2	CASSVGDRGNTGELFF	TGTGCCAGCAGCGTAGGGGACAGGGGAAACACCGGGGAGCTGTTTTTT
TRBV5-6	few	-	TRBJ2-7	CASKGTGLVYEQYF	TGTGCCAGCAAAGGAACAGGGCTCGTCTACGAGCAGTACTTC
TRBV5-5	-	-	TRBJ2-3	CASSARSINTDTQYF	TGTGCCAGCAGCGCTCGGTCGATTAACACAGATACGCAGTATTTT
TRBV12-3/TRBV12-4	-	-	TRBJ2-1	CASSLPVRGEQFF	TGTGCCAGCAGTTTACCGGTGCGCGGGGAGCAGTTCTTC
TRBV5-1	-	-	TRBJ1-1	CASSLAAVGTEAFF	TGCGCCAGCAGCTTGGCCGCCGTGGGCACTGAAGCTTTCTTT
TRBV18	-	TRBD1	TRBJ2-7	CASSPSERGPYEQYF	TGTGCCAGCTCACCCTCGGAGAGGGGGCCCTACGAGCAGTACTTC
TRBV20-1	-	TRBD2	TRBJ2-1	CSARRTSGPDEQFF	TGCAGTGCTAGAAGGACTAGCGGACCGGATGAGCAGTTCTTC
TRBV5-1	-	TRBD2	TRBJ2-1	CASSSRSGLADNNEQFF	TGCGCCAGCAGCTCAAGATCGGGACTAGCGGACAACAATGAGCAGTTCTTC
TRBV30	-	TRBD1	TRBJ1-1	CAWSGRDRVSTEAFF	TGTGCCTGGAGTGGGAGGGACAGGGTGTCCACTGAAGCTTTCTTT
TRBV5-1	few	TRBD1	TRBJ1-6	CASSHGDSLYNSPLHF	TGCGCCAGCAGCCATGGGGACAGTCTCTATAATTCACCCCTCCACTTT
TRBV7-2	-	-	TRBJ2-5	CASSPRDHPLRQETQYF	TGTGCCAGCAGCCCTCGGGACCATCCCCTACGACAAGAGACCCAGTACTTC
TRBV9	few	TRBD2	TRBJ2-1	CASSVQLAGGPRGEQFF	TGTGCCAGCAGCGTACAACTAGCGGGAGGGCCTAGGGGTGAGCAGTTCTTC
TRBV6-2/TRBV6-3	-	-	TRBJ1-1	CASSHGTWAEAFF	TGTGCCAGCAGTCACGGCACTTGGGCTGAAGCTTTCTTT
TRBV6-5	few	-	TRBJ1-4	CASSYMAGLGEKLFF	TGTGCCAGCAGTTACATGGCTGGGTTGGGGGAAAAACTGTTTTTT
TRBV27	-	TRBD2	TRBJ2-5	CASLPQAGGFRSETQYF	TGTGCCAGCCTCCCCCAAGCGGGAGGGTTTCGGTCCGAGACCCAGTACTTC
TRBV7-9	-	-	TRBJ2-2	CASNFQGANGELFF	TGTGCCAGCAACTTCCAGGGAGCGAACGGGGAGCTGTTTTTT
TRBV18	-	-	TRBJ1-2	CASSRTMGDYGYTF	TGTGCCAGCTCACGCACGATGGGCGACTATGGCTACACCTTC
TRBV18	few	-	TRBJ1-1	CASSPLAGTDTEAFF	TGTGCCAGCTCACCACTAGCAGGGACGGACACTGAAGCTTTCTTT
TRBV11-1	few	-	TRBJ2-3	CAPTGQYF	TGTGCCCCCACCGGGCAGTATTTT